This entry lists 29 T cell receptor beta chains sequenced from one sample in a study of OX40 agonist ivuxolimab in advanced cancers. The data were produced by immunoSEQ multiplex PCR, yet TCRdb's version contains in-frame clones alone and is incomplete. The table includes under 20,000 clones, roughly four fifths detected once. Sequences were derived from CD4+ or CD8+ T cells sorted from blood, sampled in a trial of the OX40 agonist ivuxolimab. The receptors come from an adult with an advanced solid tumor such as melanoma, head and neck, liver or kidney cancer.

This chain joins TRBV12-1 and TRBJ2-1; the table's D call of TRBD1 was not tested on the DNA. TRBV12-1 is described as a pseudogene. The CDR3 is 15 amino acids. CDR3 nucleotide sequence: TGTGCCAGCAGCCCTTGCAGGGCCGTAAACAATGAGCAGTTCTTC. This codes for CASSPCRAVNNEQFF.

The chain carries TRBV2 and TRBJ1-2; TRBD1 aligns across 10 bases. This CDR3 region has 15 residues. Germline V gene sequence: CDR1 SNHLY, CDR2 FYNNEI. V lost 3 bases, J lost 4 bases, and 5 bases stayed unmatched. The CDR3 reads CASSDRDRGTYGYTF. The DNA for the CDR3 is TGTGCCAGCAGTGACCGGGACAGGGGTACCTATGGCTACACCTTC.

The CDR3 here is CASSSEVWTTSTDTQYF. The CDR3 DNA sequence: TGTGCCAGCAGCTCGGAGGTATGGACTACTAGCACAGATACGCAGTATTTT. This chain joins TRBV5-4 and TRBJ2-3, with D possibly TRBD2 on 6 matching bases. The CDR3 spans 17 residues. Trimming pared 3 bases from V and 0 bases from J, leaving 17 bases between. Germline V gene lookup returns CDR1 SGHNT and CDR2 YYREEE (reference sequence).

The CDR3 sequence: CAGDRVPYEQYF. In DNA, the CDR3 is TGTGCTGGGGACAGGGTCCCTTACGAGCAGTACTTC. The chain carries TRBV30 and TRBJ2-7; 9 bases match TRBD1. The CDR3 extends over 12 amino acids. CDR1 is GTSNPN and CDR2 is SVGIG in the germline V gene (reference sequence).

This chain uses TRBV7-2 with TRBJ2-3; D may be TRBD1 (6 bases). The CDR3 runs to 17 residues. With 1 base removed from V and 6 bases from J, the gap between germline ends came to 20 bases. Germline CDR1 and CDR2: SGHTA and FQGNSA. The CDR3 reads CASSLGVVLGASDTQYF. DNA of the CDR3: TGTGCCAGCAGCTTAGGGGTCGTATTGGGGGCCTCCGATACGCAGTATTTT.

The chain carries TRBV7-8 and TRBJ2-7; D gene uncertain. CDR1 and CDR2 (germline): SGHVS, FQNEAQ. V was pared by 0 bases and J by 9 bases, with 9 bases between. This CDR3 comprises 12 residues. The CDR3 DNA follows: TGTGCCAGCAGCTTAGCGTCGACCGGGCAGTACTTC. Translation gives CASSLASTGQYF.

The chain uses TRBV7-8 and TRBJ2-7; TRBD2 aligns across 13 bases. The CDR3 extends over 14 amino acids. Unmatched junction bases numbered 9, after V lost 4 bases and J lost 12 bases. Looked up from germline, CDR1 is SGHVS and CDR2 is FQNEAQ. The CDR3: CASSSGTSGTGLYF. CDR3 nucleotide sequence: TGTGCCAGCAGCTCCGGGACTAGCGGGACGGGTCTGTACTTC.

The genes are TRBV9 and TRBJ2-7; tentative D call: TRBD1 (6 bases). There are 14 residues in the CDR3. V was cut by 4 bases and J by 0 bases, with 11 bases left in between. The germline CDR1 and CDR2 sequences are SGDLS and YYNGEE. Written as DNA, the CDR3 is TGTGCCAGCAGCCTCAGAGGGGGCTCCTACGAGCAGTACTTC. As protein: CASSLRGGSYEQYF.

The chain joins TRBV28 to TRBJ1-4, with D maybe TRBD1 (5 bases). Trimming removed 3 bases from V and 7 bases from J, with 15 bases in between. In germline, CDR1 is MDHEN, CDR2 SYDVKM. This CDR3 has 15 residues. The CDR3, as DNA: TGTGCCAGCAGTTTGGAGGGAGGGGCAGGTGAAAAACTGTTTTTT. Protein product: CASSLEGGAGEKLFF.

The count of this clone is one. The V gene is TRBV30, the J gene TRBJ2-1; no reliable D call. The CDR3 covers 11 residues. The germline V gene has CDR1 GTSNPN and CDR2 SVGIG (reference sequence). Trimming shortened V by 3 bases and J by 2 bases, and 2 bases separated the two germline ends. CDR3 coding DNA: TGTGCCTGGAGCGCCTACAATGAGCAGTTCTTC. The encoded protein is CAWSAYNEQFF.

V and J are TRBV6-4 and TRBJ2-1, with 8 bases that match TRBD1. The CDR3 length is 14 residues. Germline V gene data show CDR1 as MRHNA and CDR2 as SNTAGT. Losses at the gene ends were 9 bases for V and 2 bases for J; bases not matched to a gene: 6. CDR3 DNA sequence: TGTGCCAGACTGACAGGGGATCCCTACAATGAGCAGTTCTTC. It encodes CARLTGDPYNEQFF.

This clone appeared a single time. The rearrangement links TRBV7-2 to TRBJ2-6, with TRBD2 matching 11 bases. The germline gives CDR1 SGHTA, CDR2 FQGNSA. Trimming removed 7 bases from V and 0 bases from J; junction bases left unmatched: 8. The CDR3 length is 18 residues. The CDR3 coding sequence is TGTGCCAGCAACGTAGTGGGACTAGCGGCCTCTGGGGCCAACGTCCTGACTTTC. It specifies CASNVVGLAASGANVLTF. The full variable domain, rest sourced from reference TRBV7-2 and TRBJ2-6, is GAGVSQSPSNKVTEKGKDVELRCDPISGHTALYWYRQSLGQGLEFLIYFQGNSAPDKSGLPSDRFSAERTGGSVSTLTIQRTQQEDSAVYLCASNVVGLAASGANVLTFGAGSRLTVL.

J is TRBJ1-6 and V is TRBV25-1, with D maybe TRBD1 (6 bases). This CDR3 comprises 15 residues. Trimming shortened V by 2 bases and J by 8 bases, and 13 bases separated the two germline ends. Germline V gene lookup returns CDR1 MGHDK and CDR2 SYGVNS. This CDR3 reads CASSESRGYDSPLHF. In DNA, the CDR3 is TGTGCCAGCAGTGAAAGCAGGGGTTATGATTCACCCCTCCACTTT.

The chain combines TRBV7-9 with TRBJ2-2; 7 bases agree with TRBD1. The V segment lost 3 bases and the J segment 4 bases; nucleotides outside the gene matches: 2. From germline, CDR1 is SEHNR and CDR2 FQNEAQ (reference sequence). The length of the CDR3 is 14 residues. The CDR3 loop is CASSLGQTTGELFF. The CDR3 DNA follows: TGTGCCAGCAGCTTGGGACAGACCACCGGGGAGCTGTTTTTT. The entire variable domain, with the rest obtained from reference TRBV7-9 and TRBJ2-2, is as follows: DTGVSQNPRHKITKRGQNVTFRCDPISEHNRLYWYRQTLGQGPEFLTYFQNEAQLEKSRLLSDRFSAERPKGSFSTLEIQRTEQGDSAMYLCASSLGQTTGELFFGEGSRLTVL.

CDR3 sequence reads: CASSLKLRTEANYGYTF. The CDR3 DNA reads as TGTGCCAGCAGCTTGAAGCTTAGGACAGAGGCTAACTATGGCTACACCTTC. The chain joins TRBV7-9 to TRBJ1-2, with a tentative D call TRBD1 (6 bases). The CDR3 has 17 amino acids. The germline CDR1 and CDR2 sequences are SEHNR and FQNEAQ (reference sequence). Trimming took off 3 bases at V and 0 bases at J, with 17 bases between the two ends.

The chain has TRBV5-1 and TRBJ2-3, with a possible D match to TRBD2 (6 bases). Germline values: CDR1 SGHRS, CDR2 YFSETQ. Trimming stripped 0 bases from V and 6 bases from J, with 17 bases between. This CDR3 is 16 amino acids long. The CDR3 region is CASSLGRGGNKDTQYF. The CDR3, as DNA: TGCGCCAGCAGCTTGGGCCGGGGAGGAAATAAGGATACGCAGTATTTT.

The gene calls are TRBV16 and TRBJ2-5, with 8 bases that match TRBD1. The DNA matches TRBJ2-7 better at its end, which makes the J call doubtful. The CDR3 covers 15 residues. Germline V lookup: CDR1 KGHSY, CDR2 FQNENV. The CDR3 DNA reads TGTGCCAGCAGCCAATCCCGGACAGGGCGTAGCGAGCAGTACTTC. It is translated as CASSQSRTGRSEQYF.

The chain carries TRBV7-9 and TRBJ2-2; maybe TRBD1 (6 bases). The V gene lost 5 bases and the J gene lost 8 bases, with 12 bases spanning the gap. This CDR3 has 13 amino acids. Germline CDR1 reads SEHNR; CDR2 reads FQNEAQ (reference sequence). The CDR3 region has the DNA TGTGCCAGCAGCCCCCGACAGGCGGGGGAGCTGTTTTTT. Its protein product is CASSPRQAGELFF.

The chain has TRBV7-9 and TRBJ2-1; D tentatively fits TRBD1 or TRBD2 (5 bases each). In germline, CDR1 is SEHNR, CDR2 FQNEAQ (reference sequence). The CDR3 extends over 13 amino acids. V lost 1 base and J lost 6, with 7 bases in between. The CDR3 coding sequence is TGTGCCAGCAGCTTAGTTGGGGGCAATGAGCAGTTCTTC. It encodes CASSLVGGNEQFF.

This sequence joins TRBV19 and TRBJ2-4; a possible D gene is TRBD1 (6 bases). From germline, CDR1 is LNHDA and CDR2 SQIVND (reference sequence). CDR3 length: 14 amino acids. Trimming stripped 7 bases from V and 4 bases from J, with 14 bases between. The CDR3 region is CASTPTGQKNIQYF. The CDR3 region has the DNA TGTGCCAGTACCCCAACCGGACAGAAAAACATTCAGTACTTC.

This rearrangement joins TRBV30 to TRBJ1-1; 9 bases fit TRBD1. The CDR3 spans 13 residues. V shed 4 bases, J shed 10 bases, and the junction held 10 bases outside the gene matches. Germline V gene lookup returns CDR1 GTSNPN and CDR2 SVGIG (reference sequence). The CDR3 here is CAWILQGARAAFF. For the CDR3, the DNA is TGTGCCTGGATCCTACAGGGGGCGCGTGCAGCTTTCTTT.

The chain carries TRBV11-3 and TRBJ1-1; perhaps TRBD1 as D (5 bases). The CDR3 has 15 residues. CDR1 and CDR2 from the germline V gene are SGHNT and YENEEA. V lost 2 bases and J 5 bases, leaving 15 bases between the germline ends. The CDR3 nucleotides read TGTGCCAGCAGCTTATCCGGCCAGGGAAGGACTGAAGCTTTCTTT. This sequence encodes CASSLSGQGRTEAFF. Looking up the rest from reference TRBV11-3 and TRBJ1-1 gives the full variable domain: EAGVVQSPRYKIIEKKQPVAFWCNPISGHNTLYWYLQNLGQGPELLIRYENEEAVDDSQLPKDRFSAERLKGVDSTLKIQPAELGDSAVYLCASSLSGQGRTEAFFGQGTRLTVV.

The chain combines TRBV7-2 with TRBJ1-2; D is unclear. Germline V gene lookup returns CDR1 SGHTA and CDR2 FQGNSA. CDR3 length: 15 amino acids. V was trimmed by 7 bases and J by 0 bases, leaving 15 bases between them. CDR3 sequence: CASTFTGSANYGYTF. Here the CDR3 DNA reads TGTGCCAGCACCTTTACGGGGTCAGCTAACTATGGCTACACCTTC.

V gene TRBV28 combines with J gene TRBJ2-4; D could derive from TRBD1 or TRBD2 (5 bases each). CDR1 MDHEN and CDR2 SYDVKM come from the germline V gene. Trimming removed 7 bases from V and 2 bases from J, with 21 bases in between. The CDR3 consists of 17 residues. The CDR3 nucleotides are TGTGCCAGCACCTCCGTAGGGATCCAGGGACCCAAAAACATTCAGTACTTC. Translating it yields CASTSVGIQGPKNIQYF. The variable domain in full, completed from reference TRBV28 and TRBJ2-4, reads DVKVTQSSRYLVKRTGEKVFLECVQDMDHENMFWYRQDPGLGLRLIYFSYDVKMKEKGDIPEGYSVSREKKERFSLILESASTNQTSMYLCASTSVGIQGPKNIQYFGAGTRLSVL.

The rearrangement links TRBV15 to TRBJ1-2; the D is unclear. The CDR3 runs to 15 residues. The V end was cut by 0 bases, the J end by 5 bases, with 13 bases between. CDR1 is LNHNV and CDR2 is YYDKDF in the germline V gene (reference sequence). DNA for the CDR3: TGTGCCACCAGCAGAGAAATGATGGCGGGGTATGGCTACACCTTC. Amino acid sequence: CATSREMMAGYGYTF.

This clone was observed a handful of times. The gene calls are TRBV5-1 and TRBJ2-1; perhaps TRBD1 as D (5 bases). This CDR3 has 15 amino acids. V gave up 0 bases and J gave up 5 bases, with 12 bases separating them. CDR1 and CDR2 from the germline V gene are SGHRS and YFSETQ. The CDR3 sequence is CASSLGKGPDNEQFF. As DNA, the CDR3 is TGCGCCAGCAGCTTGGGGAAGGGGCCAGACAATGAGCAGTTCTTC.

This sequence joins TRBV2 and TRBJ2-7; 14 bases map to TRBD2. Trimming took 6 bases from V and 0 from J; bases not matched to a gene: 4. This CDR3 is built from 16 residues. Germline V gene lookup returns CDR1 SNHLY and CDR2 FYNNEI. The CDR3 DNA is TGTGCCAGCAGGGGACTAGCGGGAGACCCCTCCTACGAGCAGTACTTC. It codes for CASRGLAGDPSYEQYF.

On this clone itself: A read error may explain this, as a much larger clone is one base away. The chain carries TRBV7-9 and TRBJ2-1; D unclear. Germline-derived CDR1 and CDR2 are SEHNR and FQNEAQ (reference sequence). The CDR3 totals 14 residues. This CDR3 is CASSLARAYSEQFF. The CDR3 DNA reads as TGTGCCAGCAGCTTAGCGCGCGCGTACAGTGAGCAGTTCTTC.

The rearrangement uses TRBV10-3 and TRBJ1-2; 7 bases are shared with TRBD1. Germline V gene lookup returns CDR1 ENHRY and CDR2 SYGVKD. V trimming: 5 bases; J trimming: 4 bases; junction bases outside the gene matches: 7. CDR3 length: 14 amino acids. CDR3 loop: CAISQGQNGYGYTF. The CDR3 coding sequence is TGTGCCATCAGTCAGGGACAGAACGGCTATGGCTACACCTTC.